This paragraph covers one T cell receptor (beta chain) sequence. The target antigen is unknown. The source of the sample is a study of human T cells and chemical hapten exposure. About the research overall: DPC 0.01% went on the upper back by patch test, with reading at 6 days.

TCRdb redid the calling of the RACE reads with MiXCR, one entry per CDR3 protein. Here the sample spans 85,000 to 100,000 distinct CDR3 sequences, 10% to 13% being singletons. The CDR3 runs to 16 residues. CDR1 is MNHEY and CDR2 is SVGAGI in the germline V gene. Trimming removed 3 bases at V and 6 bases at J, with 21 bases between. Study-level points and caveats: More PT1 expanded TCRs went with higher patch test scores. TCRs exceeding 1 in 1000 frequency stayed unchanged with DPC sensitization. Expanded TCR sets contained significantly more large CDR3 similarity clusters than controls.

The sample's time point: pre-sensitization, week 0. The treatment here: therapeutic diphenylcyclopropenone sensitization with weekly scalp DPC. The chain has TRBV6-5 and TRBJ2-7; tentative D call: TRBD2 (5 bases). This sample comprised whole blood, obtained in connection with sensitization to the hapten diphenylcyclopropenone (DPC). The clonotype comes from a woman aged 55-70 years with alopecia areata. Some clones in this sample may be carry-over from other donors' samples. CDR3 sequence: CASSYLPPGGISEQYF. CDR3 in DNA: TGTGCCAGCAGTTATCTCCCCCCAGGAGGAATATCCGAGCAGTACTTC.